The clone carrying this T cell receptor (beta chain) was recorded many times. The data stem from a study of T cells in Graves' hyperthyroidism and ophthalmopathy. Patients between 18 and 65 years old had hyperthyroidism, newly diagnosed and lasting under 2 months. Exclusions: uncontrolled infection, other autoimmune disease, pregnancy, lactation. CDR3 size: 15 residues. Per the germline V gene, CDR1 is SNHLY and CDR2 is FYNNEI. Trimming cost V 5 bases and J 4 bases; bases outside gene matches: 10. Amplified TCR beta CDR3 regions came from RNA transcripts. A first-round RT-PCR of the TCR CDR3 used the HTBI primer set. TCRdb independently ran MiXCR on the multiplex PCR reads; one entry per CDR3 protein. The table lists 500,000 to 650,000 distinct CDR3 sequences, approximately 15% of them singletons.

The chain links TRBV2 to TRBJ2-7; 8 nucleotides line up with TRBD2. Input material: blood. This TCR was sampled from a middle-aged woman with Graves' hyperthyroidism. The CDR3 spells CASSSNSGARYEQYF. CDR3 bases: TGTGCCAGCAGTTCAAATAGCGGGGCCCGGTACGAGCAGTACTTC. Full variable domain (missing parts from reference TRBV2 and TRBJ2-7): EPEVTQTPSHQVTQMGQEVILRCVPISNHLYFYWYRQILGQKVEFLVSFYNNEISEKSEIFDDQFSVERPDGSNFTLKIRSTKLEDSAMYFCASSSNSGARYEQYFGPGTRLTVT.